The 22 T cell receptor beta chains listed next were all sequenced from one sample in a study of early T cells in non-severe SARS-CoV-2 infection. Using its own MiXCR run on the 5' RACE reads, TCRdb lists one record per CDR3 protein. The data show some 81,000 distinct CDR3 sequences, with over 9% seen just once and roughly 5% held by the top ten. The specimen was whole blood. The receptor source for this set is an adult who was a healthcare worker with PCR-confirmed SARS-CoV-2 infection or an uninfected control (not recorded which).

This clonotype was counted many times. This chain links TRBV2 with TRBJ2-4, with 7 bases matching TRBD1. V was clipped by 6 bases and J by 3 bases; unmatched bases: 2. CDR1 and CDR2 (germline): SNHLY, FYNNEI. This CDR3 spans 13 amino acids. In DNA, the CDR3 is TGTGCCAGCAGGGACAGGTACAAAAACATTCAGTACTTC. Translating it yields CASRDRYKNIQYF. Based on the CDR3 plus reference TRBV2 and TRBJ2-4, the full variable domain is EPEVTQTPSHQVTQMGQEVILRCVPISNHLYFYWYRQILGQKVEFLVSFYNNEISEKSEIFDDQFSVERPDGSNFTLKIRSTKLEDSAMYFCASRDRYKNIQYFGAGTRLSVL.

As for this clonotype: Since a much larger clone is just one base distant, this may be a read error. J is TRBJ2-5 and V is TRBV21-1; no check of the table's D call, TRBD1, against the DNA was made. TRBV21-1 is deemed a pseudogene. This CDR3 contains 15 residues. CDR3 in amino acids: CASSSLHRGQEAQYF. DNA of the CDR3: TGTGCCAGCAGCAGCCTTCACAGGGGACAAGAGGCCCAGTACTTC.

V and J are TRBV20-1 and TRBJ2-5; weak D call: TRBD1 (5 bases). V shed 6 bases and J shed 4 bases, with 15 bases lying between them. CDR3 length equals 13 residues. Germline loops: CDR1 DFQATT, CDR2 SNEGSKA (reference sequence). As DNA, the CDR3 is TGCAGTGCCTCAAGGGGATTCGGAGAGACCCAGTACTTC. Residues: CSASRGFGETQYF.

The chain joins TRBV6-2 or TRBV6-3 to TRBJ2-7; D gene unclear. Trimming removed 6 bases at V and 3 bases at J, with 6 bases between. Germline V lookup: CDR1 MNHEY, CDR2 SVGEGT. This CDR3 contains 11 residues. CDR3 DNA: TGTGCCAGCAGAGATTACTACGAGCAGTACTTC. This gives the protein CASRDYYEQYF.

This clonotype has ten or more counts. This rearrangement joins TRBV28 to TRBJ1-1; a possible D gene is TRBD1 (5 bases). Germline assignment: CDR1 MDHEN and CDR2 SYDVKM. The CDR3 loop spans 15 amino acids. V was clipped by 1 base and J by 3 bases, with 12 bases between them. The CDR3: CASSLSWGLDTEAFF. CDR3 sequence (DNA): TGTGCCAGCAGTTTATCATGGGGGTTGGACACTGAAGCTTTCTTT.

This clonotype was picked up many times. The J gene is TRBJ2-1, the V gene TRBV28; no firm D call. Trimming left V 4 bases short and J 8 bases short, with 12 bases between. From germline, CDR1 is MDHEN and CDR2 SYDVKM. This CDR3 region has 13 residues. The CDR3 coding sequence is TGTGCCAGCAGTTCCCCTGTGTACGATGAGCAGTTCTTC. Translation gives CASSSPVYDEQFF.

The table lists this clonotype with a few counts. In nucleotides, the CDR3 is TGTGCCAGCAGTTTTGGGGGAACTGGCGCCTACGAGCAGTACTTC. Translation gives CASSFGGTGAYEQYF. This chain uses TRBV28 with TRBJ2-7; perhaps D is TRBD1 or TRBD2 (5 bases each). Germline CDR1 and CDR2: MDHEN and SYDVKM. The CDR3 has 15 amino acids. Trimming left V 3 bases short and J 2 bases short, with 14 bases between.

This clonotype showed up just once. The V call is TRBV18, the J call TRBJ2-6, with no clear D. Trimming stripped 3 bases from V and 3 bases from J, with 9 bases between. The germline V gene has CDR1 KGHSH and CDR2 LQKENI. The CDR3 consists of 15 residues. In DNA, the CDR3 is TGTGCCAGCTCACCTTCAGAGGTTGGGGCCAACGTCCTGACTTTC. It codes for CASSPSEVGANVLTF.

V gene TRBV20-1 combines with J gene TRBJ2-7; D tentatively reads TRBD1 or TRBD2 (5 bases each). From germline, CDR1 is DFQATT and CDR2 SNEGSKA (reference sequence). V gave up 6 bases and J gave up 1 base, with 16 bases separating them. The CDR3 has 14 residues. The CDR3 region has the DNA TGCAGTGCCTCACCCGGGACCGGTTCCTACGAGCAGTACTTC. Translated, it gives CSASPGTGSYEQYF.

The gene calls are TRBV7-3 and TRBJ2-2, with D unclear. V was clipped by 6 bases and J by 2 bases, with 4 bases between them. This CDR3 has 12 amino acids. Germline CDR1 SGHTA, CDR2 FQGTGA. Here the CDR3 reads CASRANTGELFF. The CDR3 DNA is TGTGCCAGCAGGGCCAACACCGGGGAGCTGTTTTTT.

The table lists this clonotype with a few counts. This chain connects TRBV3-1 to TRBJ2-1, with 8 bases identical to TRBD2. With 3 bases clipped from V and 6 bases from J, the junction kept 10 bases outside the gene matches. The germline V gene encodes CDR1 LGHDT and CDR2 YNNKEL (reference sequence). The CDR3 extends over 16 amino acids. The CDR3 is CASSQAGTSSSNEQFF. The CDR3 DNA follows: TGTGCCAGCAGCCAGGCCGGGACTAGTAGCAGCAATGAGCAGTTCTTC.

V is TRBV28 and J is TRBJ2-1; tentatively, D is TRBD1 or TRBD2 (5 bases each). This CDR3 contains 12 residues. Trimming removed 1 base at V and 13 bases at J, with 11 bases between. The germline gives CDR1 MDHEN, CDR2 SYDVKM. CDR3 loop: CASSLSGAYQFF. The DNA of the CDR3 is TGTGCCAGCAGTTTATCCGGGGCTTACCAGTTCTTC.

The chain carries TRBV6-2 or TRBV6-3 and TRBJ2-7, with 11 positions matching TRBD2. CDR3 size: 16 residues. The trim removed 6 bases at V and 8 bases at J, leaving 15 bases unmatched. Germline assignment: CDR1 MNHEY and CDR2 SVGEGT. The CDR3 loop reads CASSLPGTSGLRQQYF. In DNA, the CDR3 is TGTGCCAGCAGCCTCCCCGGGACTAGCGGTCTAAGGCAGCAGTACTTC.

This clonotype appeared many times. The J gene is TRBJ2-7, the V gene TRBV27; tentative D call: TRBD1 (5 bases). The germline V and J ends were trimmed by 10 bases and 2 bases, with 21 bases remaining between them. The CDR3 consists of 15 residues. The germline V gene encodes CDR1 MNHEY and CDR2 SMNVEV (reference sequence). CDR3 nucleotide sequence: TGTGCCACCTCCGCAGGGATCCCTCCCCCCTACGAGCAGTACTTC. As protein: CATSAGIPPPYEQYF.

V usage is TRBV20-1 and J usage is TRBJ2-1; D is uncertain. Trimming removed 0 bases at V and 0 bases at J, with 24 bases between. Germline CDR1 reads DFQATT; CDR2 reads SNEGSKA (reference sequence). The CDR3 covers 20 residues. The CDR3 nucleotides read TGCAGTGCTAGAGACGGCGGAAGTAGCAGGCCATCGAGCTCCTACAATGAGCAGTTCTTC. Amino acid sequence: CSARDGGSSRPSSSYNEQFF.

This rearrangement joins TRBV2 to TRBJ2-7; 12 bases match TRBD2. This CDR3 is 16 amino acids long. V lost 5 bases and J lost 1; bases outside the gene matches: 6. CDR1 and CDR2 (germline): SNHLY, FYNNEI. The CDR3 region is CASSKLTSGSSYEQYF. In DNA form, the CDR3 reads TGTGCCAGCAGTAAATTGACTAGCGGGAGTTCCTACGAGCAGTACTTC.

This chain links TRBV6-5 with TRBJ1-2, with no clear D. CDR1 and CDR2 from the germline V gene are MNHEY and SVGAGI. This CDR3 has 14 residues. Trimming left V 0 bases short and J 4 bases short, with 9 bases between. CDR3 bases: TGTGCCAGCAGTTACTCTGGCGGGTCCTATGGCTACACCTTC. It yields the protein CASSYSGGSYGYTF.

This clonotype was counted ten times or more. The V and J genes are TRBV6-5 and TRBJ2-3; no reliable D call. The CDR3 length is 13 residues. CDR1 and CDR2 (germline): MNHEY, SVGAGI. V lost 6 bases to trimming and J lost 1 base, with 8 bases between them. The CDR3 loop reads CASRIAGTDTQYF. The CDR3 nucleotides read TGTGCCAGCAGGATTGCGGGCACAGATACGCAGTATTTT.

The sample holds a few counts of this clonotype. The rearrangement uses TRBV20-1 and TRBJ2-4; no clear D gene. V lost 5 bases, J lost 3 bases, and 14 bases lay in between. The length of the CDR3 is 14 residues. Germline V gives CDR1 DFQATT, CDR2 SNEGSKA (reference sequence). As DNA, the CDR3 is TGCAGTGCTCCTTCACAGTTGAACAAAAACATTCAGTACTTC. Its protein product is CSAPSQLNKNIQYF.

This clonotype was seen many times. This CDR3 reads CASSFDGAGANVLTF. CDR3 coding DNA: TGCGCCAGCAGCTTCGACGGGGCTGGGGCCAACGTCCTGACTTTC. The chain has TRBV5-1 and TRBJ2-6; perhaps TRBD2 as D (5 bases). The V gene lost 2 bases and the J gene lost 2 bases, with 8 bases spanning the gap. The CDR3 covers 15 residues. Germline V gene sequence: CDR1 SGHRS, CDR2 YFSETQ.

The table lists this clonotype with many counts. This sequence joins TRBV9 and TRBJ1-1; a possible D gene is TRBD1 (6 bases). The CDR3 loop spans 12 amino acids. Trimming took 0 bases from V and 8 from J, leaving 8 bases between them. Germline CDR1 and CDR2: SGDLS and YYNGEE. CDR3 protein: CASSVGQGEAFF. The CDR3 region has the DNA TGTGCCAGCAGCGTAGGGCAGGGGGAAGCTTTCTTT.

The sample holds a few counts of this clonotype. The chain couples TRBV6-1 to TRBJ2-7, with 13 bases lining up with TRBD2. J was trimmed by 2 bases and V by 3 bases; bases with no gene match: 4. The germline gives CDR1 MNHNS, CDR2 SASEGT. The CDR3 length is 16 residues. CDR3: CASSEGGLAGAYEQYF. CDR3 in DNA: TGTGCCAGCAGTGAGGGAGGACTAGCGGGGGCCTACGAGCAGTACTTC.